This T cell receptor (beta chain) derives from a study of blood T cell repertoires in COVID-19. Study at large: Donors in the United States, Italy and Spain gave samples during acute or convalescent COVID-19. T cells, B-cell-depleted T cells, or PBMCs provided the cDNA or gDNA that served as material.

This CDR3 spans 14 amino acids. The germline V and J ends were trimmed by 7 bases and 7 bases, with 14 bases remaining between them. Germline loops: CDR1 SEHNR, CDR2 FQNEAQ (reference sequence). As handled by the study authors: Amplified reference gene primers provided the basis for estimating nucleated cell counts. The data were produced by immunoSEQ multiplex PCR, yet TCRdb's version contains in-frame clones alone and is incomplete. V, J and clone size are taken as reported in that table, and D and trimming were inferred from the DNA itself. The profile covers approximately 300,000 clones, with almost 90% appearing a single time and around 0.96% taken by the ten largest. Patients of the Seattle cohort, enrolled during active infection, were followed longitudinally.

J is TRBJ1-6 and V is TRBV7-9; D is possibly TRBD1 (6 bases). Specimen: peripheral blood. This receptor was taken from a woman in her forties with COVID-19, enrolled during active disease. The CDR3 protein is CASTLGQPNSPLHF. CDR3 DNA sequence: TGTGCCAGCACGCTCGGACAGCCAAATTCACCCCTCCACTTT.